This is a list of T cell receptor beta chains from one sample in a study of T cell responses to AZD1222 COVID-19 vaccine. Sequencing used immunoSEQ multiplex PCR; TCRdb keeps in-frame clones, though not all of them. Of about 83,000 clones listed, approximately 90% are singletons. Sample: peripheral blood, taken 28 days after the second AZD1222 dose. Every receptor here comes from an adult who received the AZD1222 COVID-19 vaccine. Each CDR3 is given with its conserved first and last residue. A D gene is named only where the DNA matches it firmly. The size of a clone is reported for some rows only, either as once, few or many, or as a class for expanded clones.

TRBD1	TRBV19	TRBJ2-5	-	16	CASSISGTVTRETQYF	TGTGCCAGTAGTATATCTGGGACAGTCACTAGGGAGACCCAGTACTTC
TRBD1	TRBV28	TRBJ2-7	-	14	CASRGTGDAYEQYF	TGTGCCAGCAGGGGGACAGGGGACGCCTACGAGCAGTACTTC
TRBD1	TRBV7-3	TRBJ2-3	-	15	CASSQHRGREDTQYF	TGTGCCAGCAGCCAACACAGGGGGCGCGAAGATACGCAGTATTTT
TRBD1	TRBV7-2	TRBJ1-5	-	16	CASSSQGQGVGEPQHF	TGTGCCAGCAGCTCCCAGGGACAGGGGGTGGGGGAGCCCCAGCATTTT
TRBD2	TRBV6-2/TRBV6-3	TRBJ2-7	-	15	CASSHPGLAFHEQYF	TGTGCCAGCAGCCACCCGGGACTAGCTTTCCACGAGCAGTACTTC
-	TRBV19	TRBJ1-3	-	16	CASSIDYGFSGNTIYF	TGTGCCAGTAGTATAGATTACGGATTCTCTGGAAACACCATATATTTT
-	TRBV5-1	TRBJ2-7	-	14	CASSLQASSYEQYF	TGCGCCAGCAGCTTGCAGGCAAGCTCCTACGAGCAGTACTTC
-	TRBV5-1	TRBJ1-4	-	14	CASSRLATNEKLFF	TGCGCCAGCAGTAGACTTGCAACTAATGAAAAACTGTTTTTT
-	TRBV6-2/TRBV6-3	TRBJ1-3	-	17	CASSYSGTLSSGNTIYF	TGTGCCAGCAGTTACTCCGGAACGTTGAGCTCTGGAAACACCATATATTTT
-	TRBV5-1	TRBJ2-2	-	14	CASSLSQRTGELFF	TGCGCCAGCAGCTTGAGCCAGCGGACCGGGGAGCTGTTTTTT
TRBD1	TRBV29-1	TRBJ1-1	-	13	CSASDRGATEAFF	TGCAGCGCCTCCGACAGGGGGGCCACTGAAGCTTTCTTT
-	TRBV5-5	TRBJ1-2	-	15	CASAVAARRNYGYTF	TGTGCCAGCGCTGTCGCGGCCAGGAGGAACTATGGCTACACCTTC
-	TRBV13	TRBJ2-5	-	16	CASSLREGYSQETQYF	TGTGCCAGCAGCTTAAGAGAAGGGTACTCCCAAGAGACCCAGTACTTC
-	TRBV28	TRBJ1-5	few	13	CASSPRTGQPQHF	TGTGCCAGCAGTCCTCGGACGGGTCAGCCCCAGCATTTT
-	TRBV28	TRBJ1-3	-	19	CASSPRQGVGSSVGNTIYF	TGTGCCAGCAGCCCCAGGCAGGGAGTAGGCAGTTCGGTTGGAAACACCATATATTTT
-	TRBV5-1	TRBJ2-7	-	15	CASSLAGRSSYEQYF	TGCGCCAGCAGCTTGGCGGGGAGGAGCTCCTACGAGCAGTACTTC
TRBD1	TRBV9	TRBJ2-2	-	16	CASSVTGQGGTGELFF	TGTGCCAGCAGCGTAACGGGACAGGGGGGCACCGGGGAGCTGTTTTTT
-	TRBV18	TRBJ2-6	once	16	CASSPLQVSGANVLTF	TGTGCCAGCTCACCGCTCCAGGTCTCTGGGGCCAACGTCCTGACTTTC
-	TRBV11-2	TRBJ2-1	-	18	CASSPFDRDSSRFFEQFF	TGTGCCAGCAGCCCTTTCGACCGGGACTCAAGCCGATTTTTTGAGCAGTTCTTC
-	TRBV15	TRBJ2-5	-	14	CATSREEGGRTQYF	TGTGCCACCAGCAGAGAAGAAGGGGGACGGACCCAGTACTTC